This T cell receptor (beta chain) was obtained from a study of response to subunit inactivated influenza vaccine. This clonotype has more than one count but fewer than ten. What it binds is unknown. Using its own MiXCR run on the RT-PCR reads, TCRdb lists one record per CDR3 protein. Of 450,000 to 600,000 distinct CDR3 sequences listed, 7.6% are singletons. Whole-study results and caveats: The study's authors posited that every seasonal influenza vaccination enlists few new T cells.

Sequencing was performed on PBMCs from blood, taken approximately 25 months after vaccination. This TCR came from a man aged 50 to 69 who received an inactivated influenza vaccine.

CDR3 DNA sequence: TGTGCCAGCAGCCAACAAGCCGCGTTTGGCTACACCTTC. Its translation: CASSQQAAFGYTF. V is TRBV3-1 and J is TRBJ1-2; D unresolved. Between the trimmed V and J ends, which lost 2 bases and 7 bases, there was a span of 11 bases. The CDR3 is 13 residues long. Germline V gene data show CDR1 as LGHDT and CDR2 as YNNKEL (reference sequence).